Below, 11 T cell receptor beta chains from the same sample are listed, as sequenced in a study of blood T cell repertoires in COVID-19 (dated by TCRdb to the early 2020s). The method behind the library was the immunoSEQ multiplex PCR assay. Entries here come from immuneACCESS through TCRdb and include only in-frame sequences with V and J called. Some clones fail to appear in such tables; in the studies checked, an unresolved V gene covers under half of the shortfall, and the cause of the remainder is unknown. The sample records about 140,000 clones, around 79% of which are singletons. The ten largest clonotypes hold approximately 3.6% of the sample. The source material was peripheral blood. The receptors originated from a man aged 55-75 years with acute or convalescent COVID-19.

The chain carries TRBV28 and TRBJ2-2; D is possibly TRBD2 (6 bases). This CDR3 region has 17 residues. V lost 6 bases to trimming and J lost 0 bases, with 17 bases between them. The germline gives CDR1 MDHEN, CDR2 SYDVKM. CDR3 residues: CASRTRLSGANTGELFF. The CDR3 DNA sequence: TGTGCCAGCAGAACTCGACTTAGCGGCGCGAACACCGGGGAGCTGTTTTTT.

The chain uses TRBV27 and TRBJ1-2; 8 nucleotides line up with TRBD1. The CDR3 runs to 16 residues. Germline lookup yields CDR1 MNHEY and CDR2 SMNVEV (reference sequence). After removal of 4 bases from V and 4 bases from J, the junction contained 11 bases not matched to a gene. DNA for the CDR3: TGTGCCAGCAGTTCTCTTCCGGGACAGGAATTCTATGGCTACACCTTC. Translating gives CASSSLPGQEFYGYTF.

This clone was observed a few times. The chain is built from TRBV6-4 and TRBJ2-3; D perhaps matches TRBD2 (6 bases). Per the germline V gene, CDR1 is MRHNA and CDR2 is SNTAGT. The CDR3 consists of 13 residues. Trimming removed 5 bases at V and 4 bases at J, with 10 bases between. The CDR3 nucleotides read TGTGCCAGCAGTCTGGACTATTCAGATACGCAGTATTTT. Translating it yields CASSLDYSDTQYF.

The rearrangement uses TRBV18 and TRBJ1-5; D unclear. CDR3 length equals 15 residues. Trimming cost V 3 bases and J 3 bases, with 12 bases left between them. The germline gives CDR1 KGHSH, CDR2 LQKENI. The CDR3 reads CASSPNSGNNQPQHF. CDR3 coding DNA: TGTGCCAGCTCACCCAATTCGGGGAACAATCAGCCCCAGCATTTT.

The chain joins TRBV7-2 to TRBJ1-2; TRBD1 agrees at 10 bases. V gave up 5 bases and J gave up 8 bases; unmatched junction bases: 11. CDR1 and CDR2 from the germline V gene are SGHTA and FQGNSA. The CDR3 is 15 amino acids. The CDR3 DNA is TGTGCCAGCAGCCCTTTTTCCGGGACAGGGGAAGGCTACACCTTC. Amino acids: CASSPFSGTGEGYTF. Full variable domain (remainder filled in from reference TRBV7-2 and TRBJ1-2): GAGVSQSPSNKVTEKGKDVELRCDPISGHTALYWYRQSLGQGLEFLIYFQGNSAPDKSGLPSDRFSAERTGGSVSTLTIQRTQQEDSAVYLCASSPFSGTGEGYTFGSGTRLTVV.

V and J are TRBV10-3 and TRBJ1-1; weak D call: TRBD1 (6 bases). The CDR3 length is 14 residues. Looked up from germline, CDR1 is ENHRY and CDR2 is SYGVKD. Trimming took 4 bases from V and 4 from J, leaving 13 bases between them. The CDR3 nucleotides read TGTGCCATCAGTGCCAGGGGTGCTGTCACTGAAGCTTTCTTT. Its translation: CAISARGAVTEAFF.

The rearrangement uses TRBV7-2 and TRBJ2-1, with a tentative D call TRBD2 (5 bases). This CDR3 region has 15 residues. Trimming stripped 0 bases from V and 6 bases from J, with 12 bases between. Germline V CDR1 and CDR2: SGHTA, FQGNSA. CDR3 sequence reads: CASSLASGHVNEQFF. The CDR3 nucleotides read TGTGCCAGCAGCTTAGCGAGCGGCCATGTCAATGAGCAGTTCTTC.

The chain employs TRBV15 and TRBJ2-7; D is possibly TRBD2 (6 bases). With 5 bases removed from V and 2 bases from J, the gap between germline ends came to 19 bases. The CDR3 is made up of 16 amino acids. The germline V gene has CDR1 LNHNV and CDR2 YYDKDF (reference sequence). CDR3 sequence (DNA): TGTGCCACCAGCGGGGGAGGTGACACCTTGACCTACGAGCAGTACTTC. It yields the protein CATSGGGDTLTYEQYF. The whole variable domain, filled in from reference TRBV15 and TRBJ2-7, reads DAMVIQNPRYQVTQFGKPVTLSCSQTLNHNVMYWYQQKSSQAPKLLFHYYDKDFNNEADTPDNFQSRRPNTSFCFLDIRSPGLGDTAMYLCATSGGGDTLTYEQYFGPGTRLTVT.

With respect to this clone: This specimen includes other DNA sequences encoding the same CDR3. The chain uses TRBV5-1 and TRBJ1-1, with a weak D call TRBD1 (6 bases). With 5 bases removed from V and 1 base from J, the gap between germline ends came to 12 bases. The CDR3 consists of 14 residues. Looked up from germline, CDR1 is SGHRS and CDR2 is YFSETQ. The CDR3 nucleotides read TGCGCCAGCAGTCCGGGACACCAGAACACTGAAGCTTTCTTT. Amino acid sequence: CASSPGHQNTEAFF.

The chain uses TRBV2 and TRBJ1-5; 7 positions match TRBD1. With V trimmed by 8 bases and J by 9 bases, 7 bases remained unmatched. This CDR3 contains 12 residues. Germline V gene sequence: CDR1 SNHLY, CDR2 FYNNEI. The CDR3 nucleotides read TGTGCCAGCGAGGGGGCGGGGTTGCCCCAGCATTTT. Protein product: CASEGAGLPQHF. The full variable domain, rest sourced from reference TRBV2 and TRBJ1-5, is EPEVTQTPSHQVTQMGQEVILRCVPISNHLYFYWYRQILGQKVEFLVSFYNNEISEKSEIFDDQFSVERPDGSNFTLKIRSTKLEDSAMYFCASEGAGLPQHFGDGTRLSIL.

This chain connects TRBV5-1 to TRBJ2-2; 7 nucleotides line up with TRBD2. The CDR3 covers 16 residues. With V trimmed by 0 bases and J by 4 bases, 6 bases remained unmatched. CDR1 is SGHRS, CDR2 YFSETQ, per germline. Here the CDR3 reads CASSLVVAGPTGELFF. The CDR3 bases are TGCGCCAGCAGCTTGGTGGTAGCGGGTCCCACCGGGGAGCTGTTTTTT.